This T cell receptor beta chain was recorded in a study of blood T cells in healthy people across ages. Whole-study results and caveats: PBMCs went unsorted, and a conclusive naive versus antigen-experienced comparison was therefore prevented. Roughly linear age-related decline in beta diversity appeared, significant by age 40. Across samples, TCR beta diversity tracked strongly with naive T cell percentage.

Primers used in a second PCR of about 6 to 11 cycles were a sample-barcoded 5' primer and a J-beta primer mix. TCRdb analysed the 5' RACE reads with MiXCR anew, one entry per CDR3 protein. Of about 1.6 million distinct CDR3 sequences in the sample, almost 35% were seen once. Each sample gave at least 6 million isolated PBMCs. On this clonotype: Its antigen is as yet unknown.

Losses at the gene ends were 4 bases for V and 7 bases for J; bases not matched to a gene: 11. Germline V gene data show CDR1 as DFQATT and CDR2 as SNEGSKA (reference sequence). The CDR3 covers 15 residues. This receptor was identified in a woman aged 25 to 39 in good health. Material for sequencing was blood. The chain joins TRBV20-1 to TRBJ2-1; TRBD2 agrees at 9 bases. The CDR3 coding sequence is TGCAGTGCTAACTCGCGGGAGGGCCTCGGGAATGAGCAGTTCTTC. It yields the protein CSANSREGLGNEQFF.